Below, 11 T cell receptor beta chains from the same sample are listed, as sequenced in a study of PD-1 blockade in mismatch repair-deficient tumors. Using immunoSEQ multiplex PCR, the repertoire was profiled, and TCRdb retains in-frame clones only, with some absent. The sample consists of some 84,000 clones, over 75% of them appearing once. The starting material was peripheral blood, obtained 12 weeks after starting pembrolizumab. All receptors derive from an adult with mismatch repair-deficient cancer.

J is TRBJ2-5 and V is TRBV19; no definite D call. Trimming took off 3 bases at V and 4 bases at J, with 12 bases between the two ends. This CDR3 is 14 amino acids long. Germline CDR1 reads LNHDA; CDR2 reads SQIVND (reference sequence). This CDR3 is CASSMGFGRETQYF. CDR3 DNA: TGTGCCAGTAGTATGGGGTTTGGGCGAGAGACCCAGTACTTC.

CDR3 DNA sequence: TGTGCCAGCAGCCACTTGGTAGGTAGCGGCAGCACAGATACGCAGTATTTT. It translates to CASSHLVGSGSTDTQYF. The chain employs TRBV4-2 and TRBJ2-3; tentatively, D is TRBD2 (6 bases). The germline V and J ends were trimmed by 3 bases and 0 bases, with 16 bases remaining between them. The CDR3 has 17 amino acids. Germline loops: CDR1 LGHNA, CDR2 YNFKEQ.

This chain joins TRBV7-2 and TRBJ1-5, with 9 nucleotides matching TRBD1. The germline V gene has CDR1 SGHTA and CDR2 FQGNSA. V was pared by 1 base and J by 7 bases, with 5 bases of the junction left unmatched. The CDR3 sequence is 15 residues long. The CDR3 DNA reads TGTGCCAGCAGCTTAGGGGGACAGGGCCACCAGCCCCAGCATTTT. Protein product: CASSLGGQGHQPQHF. Filled out from reference TRBV7-2 and TRBJ1-5, the complete variable domain reads GAGVSQSPSNKVTEKGKDVELRCDPISGHTALYWYRQSLGQGLEFLIYFQGNSAPDKSGLPSDRFSAERTGGSVSTLTIQRTQQEDSAVYLCASSLGGQGHQPQHFGDGTRLSIL.

J is TRBJ2-2 and V is TRBV25-1; a weak D match, TRBD1 (5 bases). V dropped 5 bases and J dropped 1 base, with 14 bases sitting between them. Germline V gene sequence: CDR1 MGHDK, CDR2 SYGVNS. There are 16 residues in the CDR3. CDR3 in DNA: TGTGCCAGCAGTTATCTGCAGGGTGGGAACACCGGGGAGCTGTTTTTT. It translates to CASSYLQGGNTGELFF.

The chain links TRBV5-1 to TRBJ2-1, with D hard to call. The germline V gene encodes CDR1 SGHRS and CDR2 YFSETQ. Trimming cost V 2 bases and J 5 bases, with 8 bases left between them. This CDR3 contains 13 residues. In DNA, the CDR3 is TGCGCCAGCAGCTTTCCAGGTAACAATGAGCAGTTCTTC. This codes for CASSFPGNNEQFF.

The gene calls are TRBV15 and TRBJ2-3; 8 bases line up with TRBD1. Germline V gives CDR1 LNHNV, CDR2 YYDKDF (reference sequence). V was pared by 8 bases and J by 2 bases, with 3 bases of the junction left unmatched. This CDR3 comprises 13 residues. The CDR3 DNA reads TGTGCCACCCAGGACAGGGTCACAGATACGCAGTATTTT. This codes for CATQDRVTDTQYF.

The rearrangement joins TRBV6-5 to TRBJ2-1, with TRBD2 matching over 11 bases. This CDR3 contains 16 residues. The germline CDR1 and CDR2 sequences are MNHEY and SVGAGI. The ends lost 4 bases at V and 8 bases at J; junction bases unmatched: 10. The CDR3 region is CASSSNSGRAGDEQFF. CDR3 nucleotide sequence: TGTGCCAGCAGTTCCAATAGCGGGAGGGCAGGGGATGAGCAGTTCTTC.

The chain combines TRBV15 with TRBJ1-1; D call uncertain. CDR1 LNHNV and CDR2 YYDKDF come from the germline V gene (reference sequence). The length of the CDR3 is 12 residues. Trimming took off 5 bases at V and 4 bases at J, with 8 bases between the two ends. The CDR3 nucleotides are TGTGCCACCAGCGTTGGGTTCACTGAAGCTTTCTTT. It codes for CATSVGFTEAFF.

The chain uses TRBV5-4 and TRBJ2-6, with D perhaps matching TRBD1 (5 bases). Trimming left V 0 bases short and J 0 bases short, with 16 bases between. The CDR3 is 19 residues long. The germline V gene encodes CDR1 SGHNT and CDR2 YYREEE (reference sequence). The DNA of the CDR3 is TGTGCCAGCAGCTTGGTAGGCAGGGAACCCATCTCTGGGGCCAACGTCCTGACTTTC. It yields the protein CASSLVGREPISGANVLTF.

This chain uses TRBV4-1 with TRBJ2-5; D gene ambiguous. The DNA end is a closer match to TRBJ2-7, so the J assignment may be wrong. Per the germline V gene, CDR1 is MGHRA and CDR2 is YSYEKL. The CDR3 has 15 residues. The CDR3 DNA follows: TGCGCCAGCAGCCAAGTGAACAGTGACGGATACGAGCAGTACTTC. Translating it yields CASSQVNSDGYEQYF.

The chain uses TRBV7-8 and TRBJ1-1; tentative D call: TRBD1 (5 bases). From germline, CDR1 is SGHVS and CDR2 FQNEAQ. CDR3 length: 15 amino acids. Trimming removed 1 base from V and 4 bases from J, with 13 bases in between. The CDR3 DNA reads as TGTGCCAGCAGCTTAGGGTGGGGCAGTGGCACTGAAGCTTTCTTT. Translated: CASSLGWGSGTEAFF.